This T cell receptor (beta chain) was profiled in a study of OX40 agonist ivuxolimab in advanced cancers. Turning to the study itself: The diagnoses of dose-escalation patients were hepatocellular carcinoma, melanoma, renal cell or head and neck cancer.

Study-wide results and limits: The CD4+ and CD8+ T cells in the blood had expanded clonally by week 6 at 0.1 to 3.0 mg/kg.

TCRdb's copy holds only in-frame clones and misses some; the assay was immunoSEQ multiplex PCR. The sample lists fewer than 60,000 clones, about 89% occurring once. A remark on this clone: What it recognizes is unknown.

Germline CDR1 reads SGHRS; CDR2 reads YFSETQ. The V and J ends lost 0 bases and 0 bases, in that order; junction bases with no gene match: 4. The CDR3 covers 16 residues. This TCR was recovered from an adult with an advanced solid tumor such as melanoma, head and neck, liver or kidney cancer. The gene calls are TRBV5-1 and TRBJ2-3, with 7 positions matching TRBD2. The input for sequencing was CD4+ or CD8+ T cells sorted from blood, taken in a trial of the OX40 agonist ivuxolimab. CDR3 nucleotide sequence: TGCGCCAGCAGCTTGGAGGGCGGGGGTAGCACAGATACGCAGTATTTT. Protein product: CASSLEGGGSTDTQYF.